This entry concerns a single TCR beta chain. Antigen: not known. Method: immunoSEQ multiplex PCR; TCRdb's copy keeps in-frame clones and lacks some. Of about 100,000 clones listed, approximately 90% are singletons. This sample is part of a study of OX40 agonist ivuxolimab in advanced cancers. Study background: The patients received ivuxolimab by intravenous route every 2 weeks at 0.01 to 10 mg/kg. Three dose-escalation patients had partial responses: one with hepatocellular carcinoma and two with cutaneous melanoma. Study results and caveats: Certain nonresponders likewise exhibited a low normalized T-cell clonal expansion.

Between the trimmed V and J ends, which lost 5 bases and 6 bases, there was a span of 14 bases. This CDR3 has 13 amino acids. The germline V gene has CDR1 SGHAT and CDR2 FQNNGV. The clonotype originates from an adult with an advanced solid tumor such as melanoma, head and neck, liver or kidney cancer. The chain employs TRBV11-2 and TRBJ2-7, with D perhaps matching TRBD2 (5 bases). The sequences come from CD4+ or CD8+ T cells sorted from blood, collected in a trial of the OX40 agonist ivuxolimab. CDR3 sequence: CASSPWTLGEQYF. CDR3 DNA sequence: TGTGCCAGCAGCCCATGGACTTTAGGCGAGCAGTACTTC.